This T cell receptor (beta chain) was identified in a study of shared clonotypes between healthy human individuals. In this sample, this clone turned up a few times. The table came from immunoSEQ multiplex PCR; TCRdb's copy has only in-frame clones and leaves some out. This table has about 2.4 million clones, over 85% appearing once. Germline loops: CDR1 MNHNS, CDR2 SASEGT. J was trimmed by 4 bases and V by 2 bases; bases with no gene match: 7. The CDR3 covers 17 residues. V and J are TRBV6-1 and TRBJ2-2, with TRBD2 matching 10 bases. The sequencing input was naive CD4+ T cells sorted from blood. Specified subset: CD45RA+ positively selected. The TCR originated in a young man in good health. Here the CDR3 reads CASSELAGDPSTGELFF. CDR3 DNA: TGTGCCAGCAGTGAACTAGCGGGGGACCCGAGCACCGGGGAGCTGTTTTTT.